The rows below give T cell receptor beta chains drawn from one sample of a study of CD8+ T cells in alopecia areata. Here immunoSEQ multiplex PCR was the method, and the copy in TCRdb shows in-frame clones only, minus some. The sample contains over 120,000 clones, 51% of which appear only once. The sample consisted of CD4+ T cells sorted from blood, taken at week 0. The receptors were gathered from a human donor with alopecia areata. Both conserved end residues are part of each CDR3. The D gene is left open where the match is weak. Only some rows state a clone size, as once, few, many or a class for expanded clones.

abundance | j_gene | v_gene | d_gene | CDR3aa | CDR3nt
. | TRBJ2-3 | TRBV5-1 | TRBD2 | CASQTSGSYDTQYF | TGCGCCAGCCAAACTAGCGGGAGTTACGATACGCAGTATTTT
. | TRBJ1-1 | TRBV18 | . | CASSPPDRSQAFF | TGTGCCAGCTCACCACCGGATAGAAGTCAAGCTTTCTTT
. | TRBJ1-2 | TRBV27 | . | CASSPHEVPYGYTF | TGTGCCAGCAGCCCGCACGAGGTCCCCTATGGCTACACCTTC
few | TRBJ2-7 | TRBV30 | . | CAWSINTNVGEQYF | TGTGCCTGGAGTATAAACACCAACGTGGGCGAGCAGTACTTC
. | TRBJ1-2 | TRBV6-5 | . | CASSYSGISSGYTF | TGTGCCAGCAGTTACTCCGGCATATCTAGTGGCTACACCTTC
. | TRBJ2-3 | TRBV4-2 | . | CASSQDRRLTDTQYF | TGTGCCAGCAGCCAAGATCGGCGGTTGACAGATACGCAGTATTTT
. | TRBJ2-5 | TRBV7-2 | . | CASSLSSSETQYF | TGTGCCAGCAGCTTATCTAGTTCGGAGACCCAGTACTTC
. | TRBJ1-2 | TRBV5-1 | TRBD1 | CASSLGQGGFYGYTF | TGCGCCAGCAGCCTAGGACAGGGTGGCTTCTATGGCTACACCTTC
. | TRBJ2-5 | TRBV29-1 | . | CSVEGGRETQYF | TGCAGCGTTGAGGGCGGCCGAGAGACCCAGTACTTC
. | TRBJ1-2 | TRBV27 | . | CASSTLGGGYTF | TGTGCCAGCAGCACCTTGGGGGGTGGCTACACCTTC
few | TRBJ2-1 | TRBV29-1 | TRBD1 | CSVEGTGQGAYEQFF | TGCAGCGTTGAAGGGACTGGACAGGGGGCCTATGAGCAGTTCTTC
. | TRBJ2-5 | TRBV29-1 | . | CSVEEGASGTQYF | TGCAGCGTTGAAGAAGGGGCCTCTGGGACCCAGTACTTC